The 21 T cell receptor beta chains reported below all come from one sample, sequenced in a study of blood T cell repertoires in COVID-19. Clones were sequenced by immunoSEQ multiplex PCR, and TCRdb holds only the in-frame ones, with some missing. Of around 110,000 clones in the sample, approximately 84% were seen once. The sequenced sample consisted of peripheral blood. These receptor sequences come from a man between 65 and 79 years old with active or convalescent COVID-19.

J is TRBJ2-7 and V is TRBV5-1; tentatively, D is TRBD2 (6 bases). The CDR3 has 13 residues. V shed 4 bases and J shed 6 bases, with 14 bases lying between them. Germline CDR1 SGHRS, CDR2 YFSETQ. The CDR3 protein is CASSHGGAGEQYF. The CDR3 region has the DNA TGCGCCAGCAGCCACGGAGGGGCGGGCGAGCAGTACTTC.

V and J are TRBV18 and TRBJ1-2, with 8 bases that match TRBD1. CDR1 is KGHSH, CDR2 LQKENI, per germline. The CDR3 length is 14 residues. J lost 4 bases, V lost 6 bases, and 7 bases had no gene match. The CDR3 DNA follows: TGTGCCAGCTCCCCGGGACAGGACCTCTATGGCTACACCTTC. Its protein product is CASSPGQDLYGYTF.

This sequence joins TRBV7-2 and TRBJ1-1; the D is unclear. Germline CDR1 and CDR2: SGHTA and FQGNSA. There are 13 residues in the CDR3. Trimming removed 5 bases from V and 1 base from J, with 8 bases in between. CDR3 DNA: TGTGCCAGCAGCGTCCGGGGGAACACTGAAGCTTTCTTT. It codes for CASSVRGNTEAFF.

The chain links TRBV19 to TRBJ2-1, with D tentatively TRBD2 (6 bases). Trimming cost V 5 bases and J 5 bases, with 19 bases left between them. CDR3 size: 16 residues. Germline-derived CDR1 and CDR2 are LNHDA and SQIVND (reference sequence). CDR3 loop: CASSLLGAGTDNEQFF. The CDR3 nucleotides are TGTGCCAGTAGTCTCCTTGGGGCGGGAACGGACAATGAGCAGTTCTTC.

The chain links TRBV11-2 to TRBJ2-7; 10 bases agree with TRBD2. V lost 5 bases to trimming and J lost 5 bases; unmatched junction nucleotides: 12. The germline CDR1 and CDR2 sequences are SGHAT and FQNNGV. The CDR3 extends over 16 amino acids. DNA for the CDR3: TGTGCCAGCAGCCTCGGCCCTAGCGGGAGCTTCAACGAGCAGTACTTC. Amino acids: CASSLGPSGSFNEQYF.

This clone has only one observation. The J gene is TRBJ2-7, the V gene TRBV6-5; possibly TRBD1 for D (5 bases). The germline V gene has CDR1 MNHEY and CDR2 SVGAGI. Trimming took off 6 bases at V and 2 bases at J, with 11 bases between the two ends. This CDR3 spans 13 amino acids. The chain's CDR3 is CASRAGLPYEQYF. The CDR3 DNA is TGTGCCAGCAGGGCAGGGCTTCCCTACGAGCAGTACTTC.

CDR3 protein: CASTSGGDTEAFF. Here the CDR3 DNA reads TGTGCCAGCACCTCCGGGGGGGACACTGAAGCTTTCTTT. The chain joins TRBV21-1 to TRBJ1-1. TRBV21-1 is marked as a pseudogene. The CDR3 covers 13 residues.

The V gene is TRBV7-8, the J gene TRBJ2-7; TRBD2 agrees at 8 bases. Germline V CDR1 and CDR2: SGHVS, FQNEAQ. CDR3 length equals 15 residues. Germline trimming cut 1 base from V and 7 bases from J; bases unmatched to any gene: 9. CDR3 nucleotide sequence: TGTGCCAGCAGCTTAGTGGGAGCGGGAGCTTTAGAGCAGTACTTC. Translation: CASSLVGAGALEQYF.

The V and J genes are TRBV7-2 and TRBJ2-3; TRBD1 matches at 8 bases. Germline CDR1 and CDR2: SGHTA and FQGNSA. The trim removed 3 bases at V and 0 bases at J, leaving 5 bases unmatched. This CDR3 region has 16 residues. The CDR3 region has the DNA TGTGCCAGCAGCTTGCACAGGGGGACTAGCACAGATACGCAGTATTTT. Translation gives CASSLHRGTSTDTQYF.

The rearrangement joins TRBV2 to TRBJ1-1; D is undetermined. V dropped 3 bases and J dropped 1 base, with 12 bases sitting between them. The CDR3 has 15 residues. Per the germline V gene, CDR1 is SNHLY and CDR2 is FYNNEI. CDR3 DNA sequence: TGTGCCAGCAGTGAGATTGGCACAACGAACACTGAAGCTTTCTTT. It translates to CASSEIGTTNTEAFF.

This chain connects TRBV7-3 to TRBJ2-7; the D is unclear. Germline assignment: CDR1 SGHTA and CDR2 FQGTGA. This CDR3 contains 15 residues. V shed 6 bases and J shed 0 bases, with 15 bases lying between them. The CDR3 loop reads CASRVTSTNSYEQYF. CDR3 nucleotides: TGTGCCAGCAGAGTAACATCCACTAACTCCTACGAGCAGTACTTC.

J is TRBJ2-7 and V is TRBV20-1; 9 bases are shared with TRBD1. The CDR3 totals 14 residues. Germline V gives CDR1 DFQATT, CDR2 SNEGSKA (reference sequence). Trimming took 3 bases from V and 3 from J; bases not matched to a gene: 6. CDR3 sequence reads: CSASGGQGHYEQYF. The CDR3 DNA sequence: TGCAGTGCTAGTGGGGGACAGGGCCACTACGAGCAGTACTTC.

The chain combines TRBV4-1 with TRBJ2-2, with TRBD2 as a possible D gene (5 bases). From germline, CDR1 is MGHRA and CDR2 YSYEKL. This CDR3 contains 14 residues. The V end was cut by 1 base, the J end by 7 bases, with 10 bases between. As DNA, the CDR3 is TGCGCCAGCAGCCAAGTCCTAGCCCGCGGGGAGCTGTTTTTT. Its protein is CASSQVLARGELFF.

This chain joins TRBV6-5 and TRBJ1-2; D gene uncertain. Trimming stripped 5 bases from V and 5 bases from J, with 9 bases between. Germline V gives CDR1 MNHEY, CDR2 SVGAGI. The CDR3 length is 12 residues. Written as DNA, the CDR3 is TGTGCCAGCAGTAGCGGGTCTTATGGCTACACCTTC. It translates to CASSSGSYGYTF.

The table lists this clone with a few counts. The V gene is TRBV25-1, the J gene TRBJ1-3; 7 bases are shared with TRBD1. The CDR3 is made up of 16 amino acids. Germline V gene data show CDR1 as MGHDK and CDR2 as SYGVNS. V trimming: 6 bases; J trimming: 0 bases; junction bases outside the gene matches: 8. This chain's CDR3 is CASSLGQLNSGNTIYF. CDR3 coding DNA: TGTGCCAGCAGCCTGGGACAGCTCAACTCTGGAAACACCATATATTTT.

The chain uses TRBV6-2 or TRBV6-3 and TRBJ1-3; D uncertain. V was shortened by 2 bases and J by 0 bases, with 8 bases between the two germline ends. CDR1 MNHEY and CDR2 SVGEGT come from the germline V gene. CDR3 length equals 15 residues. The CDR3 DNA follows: TGTGCCAGCAGTTACCTGGGGAGCTCTGGAAACACCATATATTTT. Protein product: CASSYLGSSGNTIYF.

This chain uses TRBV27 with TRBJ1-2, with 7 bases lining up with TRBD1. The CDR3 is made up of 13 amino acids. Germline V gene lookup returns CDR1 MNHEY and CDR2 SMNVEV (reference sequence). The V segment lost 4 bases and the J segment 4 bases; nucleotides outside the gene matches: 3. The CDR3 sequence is CASSSDRAYGYTF. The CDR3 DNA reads TGTGCCAGCAGTTCAGACAGGGCCTATGGCTACACCTTC.

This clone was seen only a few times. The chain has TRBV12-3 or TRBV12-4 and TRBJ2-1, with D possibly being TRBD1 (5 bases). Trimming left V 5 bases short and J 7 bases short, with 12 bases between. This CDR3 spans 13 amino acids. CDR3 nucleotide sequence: TGTGCCAGCAGTAGGGATCCAGGGAATGAGCAGTTCTTC. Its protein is CASSRDPGNEQFF.

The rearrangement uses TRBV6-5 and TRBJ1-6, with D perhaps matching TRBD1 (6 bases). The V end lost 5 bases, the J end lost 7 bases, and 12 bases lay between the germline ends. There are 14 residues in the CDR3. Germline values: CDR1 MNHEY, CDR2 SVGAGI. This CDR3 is CASSRGQPNSPLHF. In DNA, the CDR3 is TGTGCCAGCAGTCGAGGACAGCCAAATTCACCCCTCCACTTT.

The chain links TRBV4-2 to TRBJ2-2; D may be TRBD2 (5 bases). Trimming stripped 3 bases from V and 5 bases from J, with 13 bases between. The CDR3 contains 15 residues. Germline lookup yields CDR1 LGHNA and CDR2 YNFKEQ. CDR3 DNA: TGTGCCAGCAGCCAGGTCCTCGGGGAAACCGGGGAGCTGTTTTTT. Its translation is CASSQVLGETGELFF.

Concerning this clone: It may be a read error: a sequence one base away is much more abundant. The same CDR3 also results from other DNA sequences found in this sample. CDR3 sequence (DNA): TGTGCCAGCAGCTTAGACGACTATGGCTACACCTTC. Protein product: CASSLDDYGYTF. The gene calls are TRBV11-3 and TRBJ1-2; no reliable D call. Trimming pared 0 bases from V and 3 bases from J, leaving 2 bases between. This CDR3 comprises 12 residues. Germline V lookup: CDR1 SGHNT, CDR2 YENEEA.